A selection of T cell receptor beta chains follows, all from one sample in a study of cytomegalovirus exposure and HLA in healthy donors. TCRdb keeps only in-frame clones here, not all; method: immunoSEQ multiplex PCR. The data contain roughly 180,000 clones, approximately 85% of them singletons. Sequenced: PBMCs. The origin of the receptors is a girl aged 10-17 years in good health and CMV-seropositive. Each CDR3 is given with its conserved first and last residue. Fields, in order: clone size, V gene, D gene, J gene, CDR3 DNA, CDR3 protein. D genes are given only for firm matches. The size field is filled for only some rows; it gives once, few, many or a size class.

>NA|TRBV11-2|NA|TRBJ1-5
TGTGCCAGCAGCTTAGTCCCGGGGGGCAATCAGCCCCAGCATTTT
CASSLVPGGNQPQHF
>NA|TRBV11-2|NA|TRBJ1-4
TGTGCCAGCAGCTTAGCCCCTGGGGGCGAAAAACTGTTTTTT
CASSLAPGGEKLFF
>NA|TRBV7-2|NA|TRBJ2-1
TGTGCCAGCAGCTTCACGGGTAGCAACAATGAGCAGTTCTTC
CASSFTGSNNEQFF
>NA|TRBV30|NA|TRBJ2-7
TGTGCCTGGAGTCCCCGGTCCTTCTCCTACGAGCAGTACTTC
CAWSPRSFSYEQYF
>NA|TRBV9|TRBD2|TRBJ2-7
TGTGCCAGCAGCGTAGATCTAGCGGATTCCTACGAGCAGTACTTC
CASSVDLADSYEQYF
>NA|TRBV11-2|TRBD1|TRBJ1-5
TGTGCCAGCAGCTTAGGGACGGGACAGGGTTGGCCTCAGCCCCAGCATTTT
CASSLGTGQGWPQPQHF
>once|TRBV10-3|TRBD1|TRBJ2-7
TGTGCCATCAGTGTAGGAGAGGGGGCGAGCTCCTACGAGCAGTACTTC
CAISVGEGASSYEQYF
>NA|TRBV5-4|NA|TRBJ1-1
TGTGCCAGCATGAGGCCGAACACTGAAGCTTTCTTT
CASMRPNTEAFF
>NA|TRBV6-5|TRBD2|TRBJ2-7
TGTGCCAGCAGTTACTCGACGTCGGGGGGTGCCTACGAGCAGTACTTC
CASSYSTSGGAYEQYF
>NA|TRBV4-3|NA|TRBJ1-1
TGCGCCAGCAGCCAGCGCTACAGTGGACTAAACACTGAAGCTTTCTTC
CASSQRYSGLNTEAFF
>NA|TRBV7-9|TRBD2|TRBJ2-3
TGTGCCAGCAGCTTGATACAGGGACTAGTTGGAGATACGCAGTATTTT
CASSLIQGLVGDTQYF
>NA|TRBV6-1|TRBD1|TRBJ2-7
TGTGCCAGCAGTGTCGAAGCGGGACAGGGCTCCTACGAGCAGTACTTC
CASSVEAGQGSYEQYF
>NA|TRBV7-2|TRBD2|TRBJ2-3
TGTGCCAGCAGCGGCTTTCCACGCGGGGGGATTACAGATACGCAGTATTTT
CASSGFPRGGITDTQYF
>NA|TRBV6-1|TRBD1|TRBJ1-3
TGTGCCAGCAGTGAAGTGTACCGGGACAGTAGAAACACCATATATTTT
CASSEVYRDSRNTIYF